These 32 T cell receptor beta chains share one sample of origin, sequenced in a study of control samples from healthy donors and cancer patients. TCRdb's copy holds only in-frame clones and misses some; the assay was immunoSEQ multiplex PCR. Of 45,000 to 60,000 clones listed, approximately 94% are singletons. The sequenced material came from blood. These receptors were collected from a man aged 25-45 years in good health.

V is TRBV6-4 and J is TRBJ1-2, with 10 nucleotides matching TRBD1. Germline values: CDR1 MRHNA, CDR2 SNTAGT. Unmatched junction bases numbered 5, after V lost 0 bases and J lost 4 bases. This CDR3 is 16 amino acids long. The chain's CDR3 is CASSDSGQGSVYGYTF. The CDR3 region has the DNA TGTGCCAGCAGTGACTCGGGACAGGGGTCGGTCTATGGCTACACCTTC.

V and J are TRBV2 and TRBJ2-3, with 12 bases aligning to TRBD1. The V segment lost 4 bases and the J segment 5 bases; nucleotides outside the gene matches: 4. CDR1 SNHLY and CDR2 FYNNEI come from the germline V gene. CDR3 length: 15 amino acids. The DNA for the CDR3 is TGTGCCAGCAGTGTTGGGACAGGGGGCCTAGATACGCAGTATTTT. It codes for CASSVGTGGLDTQYF.

The gene calls are TRBV4-3 and TRBJ2-6; D remains unclear. This CDR3 spans 14 amino acids. From germline, CDR1 is LGHNA and CDR2 YSLEER. The V and J ends lost 4 bases and 3 bases respectively, with 7 bases between them. The CDR3 sequence is CASSLAFGANVLTF. DNA for the CDR3: TGCGCCAGCAGCCTGGCGTTTGGGGCCAACGTCCTGACTTTC.

The chain is built from TRBV19 and TRBJ1-1; no reliable D call. Trimming removed 5 bases at V and 0 bases at J, with 7 bases between. The CDR3 has 13 amino acids. Per germline, CDR1 LNHDA and CDR2 SQIVND (reference sequence). The CDR3 nucleotides read TGTGCCAGTAGTCCCCGTATGAACACTGAAGCTTTCTTT. It yields the protein CASSPRMNTEAFF.

The chain employs TRBV27 and TRBJ2-7; TRBD2 matches at 11 bases. CDR1 is MNHEY and CDR2 is SMNVEV in the germline V gene (reference sequence). V shed 7 bases, J shed 7 bases, and the junction held 12 bases outside the gene matches. The CDR3 covers 15 residues. This CDR3 is CASISLAGGPGEQYF. The CDR3 DNA is TGTGCCAGCATCTCCTTAGCGGGGGGGCCGGGGGAGCAGTACTTC.

The chain uses TRBV27 and TRBJ2-7; a weak D match, TRBD2 (5 bases). The CDR3 is made up of 14 amino acids. The V gene lost 5 bases and the J gene lost 4 bases, with 15 bases spanning the gap. Per germline, CDR1 MNHEY and CDR2 SMNVEV (reference sequence). The CDR3 nucleotides are TGTGCCAGCAGTCTCGGAACCGGGATTTACGAGCAGTACTTC. It translates to CASSLGTGIYEQYF.

The chain links TRBV20-1 to TRBJ2-7; D possibly corresponds to TRBD1 (6 bases). Germline CDR1 DFQATT, CDR2 SNEGSKA (reference sequence). This CDR3 is 11 amino acids long. Trimming cost V 8 bases and J 5 bases, with 13 bases left between them. CDR3 in amino acids: CSSYREHEQYF. The DNA of the CDR3 is TGCAGTTCTTACAGGGAACACGAGCAGTACTTC.

This clone has only one observation. The rearrangement joins TRBV9 to TRBJ2-5; D perhaps matches TRBD2 (5 bases). V was trimmed by 7 bases and J by 2 bases, leaving 6 bases between them. Germline CDR1 reads SGDLS; CDR2 reads YYNGEE. This CDR3 has 11 residues. CDR3 DNA: TGTGCCAGCGGAGGACAAGAGACCCAGTACTTC. Translating it yields CASGGQETQYF. The full variable domain, rest sourced from reference TRBV9 and TRBJ2-5, is DSGVTQTPKHLITATGQRVTLRCSPRSGDLSVYWYQQSLDQGLQFLIQYYNGEERAKGNILERFSAQQFPDLHSELNLSSLELGDSALYFCASGGQETQYFGPGTRLLVL.

CDR3 loop: CATGRGQGARGANVLTF. The CDR3 bases are TGTGCCACCGGGCGGGGACAGGGGGCGCGAGGGGCCAACGTCCTGACTTTC. The chain is built from TRBV24-1 and TRBJ2-6; 12 bases are shared with TRBD1. CDR3 length equals 17 residues. Trimming took 9 bases from V and 4 from J; bases not matched to a gene: 9. Germline CDR1 KGHDR, CDR2 SFDVKD.

The gene calls are TRBV6-2 or TRBV6-3 and TRBJ1-1; TRBD1 aligns across 8 bases. Trimming took 5 bases from V and 6 from J; bases not matched to a gene: 11. This CDR3 is 15 amino acids long. Germline V gene sequence: CDR1 MNHEY, CDR2 SVGEGT. In DNA form, the CDR3 reads TGTGCCAGCAGTCAAAACACAGGGGGGCCCCCTGAAGCTTTCTTT. It translates to CASSQNTGGPPEAFF.

The chain combines TRBV6-5 with TRBJ1-1; 10 positions match TRBD1. The CDR3 is 13 amino acids. Losses at the gene ends were 6 bases for V and 5 bases for J; bases not matched to a gene: 3. Looked up from germline, CDR1 is MNHEY and CDR2 is SVGAGI. The CDR3 nucleotides are TGTGCCAGCAGGGACAGGGGGTTAACTGAAGCTTTCTTT. Encoded protein: CASRDRGLTEAFF.

The CDR3 region has the DNA TGTGCCAGCATCGGGGGTGAAGCTTTCTTT. It is translated as CASIGGEAFF. The chain couples TRBV25-1 to TRBJ1-1; TRBD1 might be the D (5 bases). V was clipped by 7 bases and J by 7 bases, with 7 bases between them. Germline-derived CDR1 and CDR2 are MGHDK and SYGVNS. The CDR3 sequence is 10 residues long.

The rearrangement links TRBV28 to TRBJ1-1; D is undetermined. The V end lost 4 bases, the J end lost 3 bases, and 15 bases lay between the germline ends. Germline-derived CDR1 and CDR2 are MDHEN and SYDVKM. This CDR3 is 15 amino acids long. This chain's CDR3 is CASSSLATAYTEAFF. The CDR3 DNA sequence: TGTGCCAGCAGTTCATTGGCCACAGCCTACACTGAAGCTTTCTTT.

V usage is TRBV5-1 and J usage is TRBJ2-1, with TRBD1 matching 9 bases. CDR3 size: 16 residues. Germline V gives CDR1 SGHRS, CDR2 YFSETQ. V lost 3 bases and J lost 7; bases outside the gene matches: 11. CDR3 sequence (DNA): TGCGCCAGCAGCTCAATAAACAGGGGGCGTGGGAATGAGCAGTTCTTC. Translating gives CASSSINRGRGNEQFF.

This clone was seen once. The chain is built from TRBV18 and TRBJ1-4; D might be TRBD1 (5 bases). Germline V lookup: CDR1 KGHSH, CDR2 LQKENI. Trimming cost V 4 bases and J 4 bases, with 7 bases left between them. The CDR3 has 13 amino acids. The CDR3 sequence: CASSRGHNEKLFF. As DNA, the CDR3 is TGTGCCAGCTCACGGGGCCATAATGAAAAACTGTTTTTT.

The rearrangement links TRBV19 to TRBJ2-1; 10 nucleotides line up with TRBD2. The CDR3 is 17 residues long. The V and J ends lost 0 bases and 4 bases, in that order; junction bases with no gene match: 6. The germline V gene has CDR1 LNHDA and CDR2 SQIVND (reference sequence). The CDR3 loop reads CASSIDLAGVGYNEQFF. The CDR3 DNA reads as TGTGCCAGTAGTATAGACCTAGCGGGAGTAGGTTACAATGAGCAGTTCTTC.

The chain recombines TRBV19 with TRBJ2-3; D gene ambiguous. V gave up 2 bases and J gave up 5 bases, with 5 bases separating them. CDR1 and CDR2 from the germline V gene are LNHDA and SQIVND (reference sequence). The CDR3 is 12 residues long. DNA of the CDR3: TGTGCCAGTAGTATAATGGGAGATACGCAGTATTTT. Residues: CASSIMGDTQYF.

The V gene is TRBV5-6, the J gene TRBJ2-7; TRBD1 matches 9 bases. CDR3 length: 15 amino acids. CDR1 is SGHDT, CDR2 YYEEEE, per germline. V was clipped by 4 bases and J by 6 bases; unmatched bases: 11. The CDR3 sequence: CASSGVGTGLPEQYF. The CDR3 DNA follows: TGTGCCAGCAGCGGGGTTGGGACAGGGCTCCCCGAGCAGTACTTC.

V is TRBV6-6 and J is TRBJ2-3, with TRBD1 matching over 7 bases. Germline values: CDR1 MNHNY, CDR2 SVGAGI (reference sequence). The CDR3 sequence is 16 residues long. The trim removed 4 bases at V and 5 bases at J, leaving 12 bases unmatched. The CDR3 DNA reads as TGTGCCAGCAGTTTTAACAGGGGCCGGTCAAGAGATACGCAGTATTTT. Translated: CASSFNRGRSRDTQYF.

V is TRBV9 and J is TRBJ1-6; D possibly corresponds to TRBD1 (6 bases). Germline lookup yields CDR1 SGDLS and CDR2 YYNGEE. The length of the CDR3 is 14 residues. Trimming stripped 2 bases from V and 7 bases from J, with 10 bases between. The CDR3 region is CASSVGQGNSPLHF. The CDR3 coding sequence is TGTGCCAGCAGCGTGGGCCAGGGGAATTCACCCCTCCACTTT. The full variable domain, with the rest looked up from reference TRBV9 and TRBJ1-6, is DSGVTQTPKHLITATGQRVTLRCSPRSGDLSVYWYQQSLDQGLQFLIQYYNGEERAKGNILERFSAQQFPDLHSELNLSSLELGDSALYFCASSVGQGNSPLHFGNGTRLTVT.

The chain couples TRBV9 to TRBJ2-4; TRBD1 might be the D (7 bases). V gave up 3 bases and J gave up 5 bases, with 15 bases separating them. Germline values: CDR1 SGDLS, CDR2 YYNGEE. There are 15 residues in the CDR3. CDR3 in amino acids: CASSGGTDGQNIQYF. CDR3 nucleotide sequence: TGTGCCAGCAGCGGCGGGACAGACGGCCAAAACATTCAGTACTTC.

This chain uses TRBV18 with TRBJ2-3, with 12 bases lining up with TRBD1. Germline V gene data show CDR1 as KGHSH and CDR2 as LQKENI. The CDR3 is made up of 15 amino acids. The ends lost 3 bases at V and 4 bases at J; junction bases unmatched: 2. CDR3 in amino acids: CASSPGTGGPDTQYF. CDR3 sequence (DNA): TGTGCCAGCTCACCCGGGACAGGGGGCCCAGATACGCAGTATTTT.

The V gene is TRBV11-2, the J gene TRBJ2-5; possibly TRBD1 for D (5 bases). Per germline, CDR1 SGHAT and CDR2 FQNNGV. The V and J ends lost 2 bases and 6 bases respectively, with 7 bases between them. The CDR3 spans 12 residues. CDR3 sequence: CASSLKGQTQYF. CDR3 coding DNA: TGTGCCAGCAGCTTAAAGGGGCAGACCCAGTACTTC.

The chain employs TRBV7-9 and TRBJ2-7; tentatively, D is TRBD2 (5 bases). V was trimmed by 4 bases and J by 1 base, leaving 17 bases between them. The CDR3 loop spans 16 amino acids. Germline assignment: CDR1 SEHNR and CDR2 FQNEAQ (reference sequence). The CDR3 nucleotides are TGTGCCAGCAGCTCCGGAGGTAGCCGGCGGTCCTACGAGCAGTACTTC. Protein sequence: CASSSGGSRRSYEQYF.

The chain recombines TRBV28 with TRBJ1-5; D may be TRBD1 (6 bases). Trimming took off 5 bases at V and 2 bases at J, with 13 bases between the two ends. The length of the CDR3 is 15 residues. Germline V gives CDR1 MDHEN, CDR2 SYDVKM. For the CDR3, the DNA is TGTGCCAGCAGTCCAGCAGGGGTGGGCAATCAGCCCCAGCATTTT. It encodes CASSPAGVGNQPQHF.

This chain uses TRBV10-3 with TRBJ1-6, with a tentative D call TRBD1 (5 bases). The germline V gene has CDR1 ENHRY and CDR2 SYGVKD. With 3 bases removed from V and 4 bases from J, the gap between germline ends came to 16 bases. This CDR3 comprises 17 residues. The CDR3 here is CAISDHGTDSYNSPLHF. The CDR3 DNA sequence: TGTGCCATCAGTGACCACGGGACCGACAGTTATAATTCACCCCTCCACTTT.

This clone is categorized as medium-sized. V gene TRBV23-1 combines with J gene TRBJ1-2, with 7 bases that match TRBD1. TRBV23-1 is flagged as an ORF with uncertain function. V dropped 6 bases and J dropped 6; count of bases not matched to a gene: 10. The CDR3 is 14 residues long. The CDR3 DNA follows: TGCGCCAGCAGGGCCGACCATACAGGGGATGGCTACACCTTC. Encoded protein: CASRADHTGDGYTF.

The chain uses TRBV27 and TRBJ1-2; D perhaps matches TRBD1 (6 bases). This CDR3 has 17 amino acids. Germline V gene data show CDR1 as MNHEY and CDR2 as SMNVEV (reference sequence). V lost 0 bases and J lost 0, with 14 bases in between. The CDR3 reads CASSLSGAGPTNYGYTF. CDR3 sequence (DNA): TGTGCCAGCAGTTTATCGGGGGCAGGGCCCACTAACTATGGCTACACCTTC.

This rearrangement joins TRBV5-6 to TRBJ2-7; D may be TRBD1 (6 bases). The ends were cut back, 1 base at V and 5 bases at J, with 19 bases in the middle. The germline gives CDR1 SGHDT, CDR2 YYEEEE. This CDR3 has 16 residues. The CDR3: CASSLSLTGPDDEQYF. The CDR3 DNA reads as TGTGCCAGCAGCTTGAGTCTCACAGGGCCCGACGACGAGCAGTACTTC.

This chain uses TRBV27 with TRBJ1-4; possibly TRBD1 for D (6 bases). The V and J ends lost 2 bases and 7 bases respectively, with 11 bases between them. The V gene's germline CDR1 is MNHEY and CDR2 SMNVEV (reference sequence). The length of the CDR3 is 14 residues. The CDR3 here is CASSLTGFSEKLFF. As DNA, the CDR3 is TGTGCCAGCAGTTTAACAGGGTTCTCTGAAAAACTGTTTTTT. Looking up the rest from reference TRBV27 and TRBJ1-4 gives the full variable domain: EAQVTQNPRYLITVTGKKLTVTCSQNMNHEYMSWYRQDPGLGLRQIYYSMNVEVTDKGDVPEGYKVSRKEKRNFPLILESPSPNQTSLYFCASSLTGFSEKLFFGSGTQLSVL.

The chain joins TRBV6-5 to TRBJ2-2; D is perhaps TRBD2 (7 bases). The V end was cut by 8 bases, the J end by 3 bases, with 16 bases between. Germline CDR1 MNHEY, CDR2 SVGAGI. The CDR3 extends over 15 amino acids. CDR3 in DNA: TGTGCCAGCGGGAGGGGGGCCGAGTACACCGGGGAGCTGTTTTTT. It specifies CASGRGAEYTGELFF.

The V gene is TRBV12-3 or TRBV12-4, the J gene TRBJ1-5; D unclear. The V end lost 6 bases, the J end lost 7 bases, and 13 bases lay between the germline ends. There are 13 residues in the CDR3. The CDR3 DNA is TGTGCCAGCAGCCCGCGTGGAGAGCAGCCCCAGCATTTT. It yields the protein CASSPRGEQPQHF.